This T cell receptor beta chain appears in the sequencing data of a study of vaccination and CD4 T cells after COVID-19. On the study more broadly: Six men and four women formed the convalescents, two being Hispanic.

This CDR3 spans 13 amino acids. The germline V and J ends were trimmed by 6 bases and 0 bases, with 9 bases remaining between them. Germline values: CDR1 MDHEN, CDR2 SYDVKM. A single record per CDR3 protein comes from TCRdb applying MiXCR to the PCR reads. This table holds 26,000 or so distinct CDR3 sequences, about half found once. This clonotype was counted between two and nine times. Time point: late sampling 161 to 241 days after vaccination in three convalescent patients. Sequencing was performed on CD4+ T cells from blood, taken about 7 months after SARS-CoV-2 vaccination. The rearrangement joins TRBV28 to TRBJ2-7; D remains unclear. The sequence derives from a human donor who had recovered from COVID-19. The CDR3 protein is CASRGSLSYEQYF. CDR3 DNA: TGTGCCAGCAGGGGCAGTCTCTCCTACGAGCAGTACTTC.